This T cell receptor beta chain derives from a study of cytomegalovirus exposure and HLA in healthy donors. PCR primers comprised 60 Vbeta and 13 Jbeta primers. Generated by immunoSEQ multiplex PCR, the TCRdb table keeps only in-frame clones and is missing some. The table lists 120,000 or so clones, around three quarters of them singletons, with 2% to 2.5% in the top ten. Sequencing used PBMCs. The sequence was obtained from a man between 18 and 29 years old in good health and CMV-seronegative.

CDR3 sequence reads: CASSEDRDSNQPQHF. The CDR3 DNA is TGTGCCAGCAGTGAGGACAGGGATAGCAATCAGCCCCAGCATTTT. J is TRBJ1-5 and V is TRBV6-1, with 8 bases matching TRBD1. Germline V lookup: CDR1 MNHNS, CDR2 SASEGT. The CDR3 contains 15 residues. With V trimmed by 3 bases and J by 0 bases, 1 base remained unmatched.